The 24 T cell receptor beta chains below all came from one sample that was sequenced in a study of blood T cell repertoires in COVID-19. Assay: immunoSEQ multiplex PCR; the TCRdb copy retains only in-frame clones and omits some. The sample has under 150,000 clones, approximately 87% seen once; the top ten hold approximately 1.3%. The specimen was PBMCs or T cells enriched from blood (not recorded which). The receptors come from a woman in her twenties or thirties with acute COVID-19.

This chain connects TRBV28 to TRBJ1-3; the D gene is possibly TRBD1 (6 bases). Trimming removed 6 bases from V and 0 bases from J, with 15 bases in between. The CDR3 runs to 16 residues. Per the germline V gene, CDR1 is MDHEN and CDR2 is SYDVKM. This CDR3 reads CASSLKRTVSGNTIYF. The CDR3 nucleotides read TGTGCCAGCAGCTTGAAAAGGACAGTCTCTGGAAACACCATATATTTT. Full variable domain (missing parts from reference TRBV28 and TRBJ1-3): DVKVTQSSRYLVKRTGEKVFLECVQDMDHENMFWYRQDPGLGLRLIYFSYDVKMKEKGDIPEGYSVSREKKERFSLILESASTNQTSMYLCASSLKRTVSGNTIYFGEGSWLTVV.

This clone was seen a single time. The chain has TRBV5-4 and TRBJ2-1; no firm D call. The CDR3 is made up of 13 amino acids. V was trimmed by 3 bases and J by 5 bases, leaving 9 bases between them. Germline CDR1 SGHNT, CDR2 YYREEE (reference sequence). The CDR3 here is CASSSPVNNEQFF. The DNA of the CDR3 is TGTGCCAGCAGCTCGCCGGTGAACAATGAGCAGTTCTTC.

The chain links TRBV12-5 to TRBJ1-1; D might be TRBD1 (5 bases). From germline, CDR1 is LGHNT and CDR2 FRNRAP. This CDR3 is built from 13 residues. The V gene lost 6 bases and the J gene lost 1 base, with 9 bases spanning the gap. DNA of the CDR3: TGTGCTAGTGGCCTCGGACAGAACACTGAAGCTTTCTTT. This gives the protein CASGLGQNTEAFF. Based on the CDR3 plus reference TRBV12-5 and TRBJ1-1, the full variable domain is DARVTQTPRHKVTEMGQEVTMRCQPILGHNTVFWYRQTMMQGLELLAYFRNRAPLDDSGMPKDRFSAEMPDATLATLKIQPSEPRDSAVYFCASGLGQNTEAFFGQGTRLTVV.

The rearrangement uses TRBV13 and TRBJ2-7; 7 nucleotides align to TRBD2. The germline V gene has CDR1 PRHDT and CDR2 FYEKMQ (reference sequence). V dropped 0 bases and J dropped 2; count of bases not matched to a gene: 4. The CDR3 is made up of 15 amino acids. The chain's CDR3 is CASSLGLAATYEQYF. The CDR3 DNA follows: TGTGCCAGCAGCTTAGGTCTAGCGGCTACCTACGAGCAGTACTTC.

CDR3 bases: TGTGCCACCAGCAGAGGATCCGGGACAGCCAATTCACCCCTCCACTTT. Translation: CATSRGSGTANSPLHF. The chain has TRBV15 and TRBJ1-6; TRBD1 matches at 7 bases. J lost 7 bases, V lost 1 base, and 7 bases had no gene match. The CDR3 runs 16 residues. The V gene's germline CDR1 is LNHNV and CDR2 YYDKDF (reference sequence).

The V and J genes are TRBV28 and TRBJ1-4, with D perhaps matching TRBD1 (5 bases). CDR1 is MDHEN and CDR2 is SYDVKM in the germline V gene. The V end lost 4 bases, the J end lost 8 bases, and 14 bases lay between the germline ends. The CDR3 loop spans 14 amino acids. CDR3 in amino acids: CASSSPGGVEKLFF. The CDR3 DNA is TGTGCCAGCAGTTCCCCCGGGGGGGTCGAAAAACTGTTTTTT.

V is TRBV6-5 and J is TRBJ2-2; D is perhaps TRBD1 (6 bases). The V and J ends lost 9 bases and 1 base respectively, with 15 bases between them. The CDR3 is 15 amino acids. CDR1 is MNHEY, CDR2 SVGAGI, per germline. In DNA, the CDR3 is TGTGCCAGTACGAGGGACACTTTGAACACCGGGGAGCTGTTTTTT. This encodes CASTRDTLNTGELFF.

The rearrangement joins TRBV6-5 to TRBJ1-6; weak D call: TRBD1 (6 bases). With 2 bases removed from V and 10 bases from J, the gap between germline ends came to 15 bases. The CDR3 has 15 residues. The germline V gene encodes CDR1 MNHEY and CDR2 SVGAGI. The CDR3 region has the DNA TGTGCCAGCAGTTACCAGGGGTTTTCTGACTCACCCCTCCACTTT. It specifies CASSYQGFSDSPLHF.

The rearrangement links TRBV21-1 to TRBJ2-7; the table's D call, TRBD1, has no DNA check behind it. TRBV21-1 is recorded as a pseudogene. The CDR3 length is 16 residues. CDR3 in DNA: TGTGCCAGCAGCAACGAGTCCGGGACAGGGCGGTACGAGCAGTACTTC. Residues: CASSNESGTGRYEQYF.

The gene calls are TRBV24-1 and TRBJ2-3; 7 bases are a match to TRBD1. The CDR3 totals 17 residues. V gave up 4 bases and J gave up 2 bases; unmatched junction bases: 11. Germline V CDR1 and CDR2: KGHDR, SFDVKD. The CDR3 DNA is TGTGCCACCAGTGACAGGGGGTTTGCGGAGCCCACAGATACGCAGTATTTT. It yields the protein CATSDRGFAEPTDTQYF.

The rearrangement joins TRBV28 to TRBJ1-5; 7 bases align to TRBD1. V shed 4 bases and J 4 bases; nucleotides not matched to a gene: 7. CDR3 length: 15 amino acids. In germline, CDR1 is MDHEN, CDR2 SYDVKM. The CDR3 protein is CASSSTGAPNQPQHF. CDR3 bases: TGTGCCAGCAGTTCAACAGGGGCTCCTAATCAGCCCCAGCATTTT. Combining the CDR3 with reference TRBV28 and TRBJ1-5 gives the whole variable domain DVKVTQSSRYLVKRTGEKVFLECVQDMDHENMFWYRQDPGLGLRLIYFSYDVKMKEKGDIPEGYSVSREKKERFSLILESASTNQTSMYLCASSSTGAPNQPQHFGDGTRLSIL.

The V call is TRBV15, the J call TRBJ2-1; perhaps TRBD2 as D (5 bases). The V gene's germline CDR1 is LNHNV and CDR2 YYDKDF (reference sequence). V dropped 0 bases and J dropped 7 bases, with 10 bases sitting between them. The CDR3 contains 14 residues. CDR3 nucleotide sequence: TGTGCCACCAGCAGAGATCTGACGGGGAATGAGCAGTTCTTC. It specifies CATSRDLTGNEQFF.

The V and J genes are TRBV10-3 and TRBJ2-5; 7 positions agree with TRBD1. Germline values: CDR1 ENHRY, CDR2 SYGVKD. V dropped 0 bases and J dropped 5; count of bases not matched to a gene: 3. This CDR3 contains 14 residues. The CDR3 is CAISESTGSETQYF. CDR3 bases: TGTGCCATCAGTGAGTCGACAGGGTCCGAGACCCAGTACTTC.

The chain is built from TRBV27 and TRBJ1-1; D call uncertain. Trimming pared 5 bases from V and 0 bases from J, leaving 7 bases between. Germline V gene lookup returns CDR1 MNHEY and CDR2 SMNVEV (reference sequence). There are 13 residues in the CDR3. The CDR3 is CASSTYMNTEAFF. CDR3 coding DNA: TGTGCCAGCAGTACCTATATGAACACTGAAGCTTTCTTT.

This chain uses TRBV25-1 with TRBJ2-7; 11 bases are shared with TRBD2. V lost 2 bases, J lost 1 base, and 4 bases stayed unmatched. This CDR3 spans 16 amino acids. Germline CDR1 MGHDK, CDR2 SYGVNS. CDR3 coding DNA: TGTGCCAGCAGTGAAATAGGGACTAGCGGTTCCTACGAGCAGTACTTC. Its translation: CASSEIGTSGSYEQYF.

The chain carries TRBV28 and TRBJ2-1; TRBD1 matches 10 bases. The CDR3 runs 14 residues. J gave up 5 bases and V 6 bases, and 4 bases lay outside the gene matches. Germline V gene data show CDR1 as MDHEN and CDR2 as SYDVKM. The CDR3 DNA follows: TGTGCCAGCAGGGCCGGGACAGGGGACAATGAGCAGTTCTTC. Its translation: CASRAGTGDNEQFF.

V usage is TRBV6-5 and J usage is TRBJ2-3, with D tentatively TRBD1 (5 bases). The CDR3 consists of 12 residues. Per germline, CDR1 MNHEY and CDR2 SVGAGI. V lost 6 bases and J 2 bases, leaving 6 bases between the germline ends. The CDR3 DNA reads TGTGCCAGCAGGGACACCACAGATACGCAGTATTTT. It codes for CASRDTTDTQYF.

The rearrangement uses TRBV7-9 and TRBJ1-2, with D perhaps matching TRBD1 (6 bases). The CDR3 totals 15 residues. Germline CDR1 and CDR2: SEHNR and FQNEAQ (reference sequence). V lost 4 bases and J lost 7, with 19 bases in between. The CDR3 here is CASSSFVQGKGGYTF. DNA of the CDR3: TGTGCCAGCAGCTCATTCGTGCAGGGGAAGGGTGGCTACACCTTC.

The rearrangement uses TRBV4-3 and TRBJ2-1; TRBD2 aligns across 11 bases. Germline V gives CDR1 LGHNA, CDR2 YSLEER. The CDR3 has 18 amino acids. V lost 0 bases and J lost 4; bases outside the gene matches: 8. The CDR3, as DNA: TGCGCCAGCAGCCAAGATCTAGCGGGAGGTATGGGGTACAATGAGCAGTTCTTC. It translates to CASSQDLAGGMGYNEQFF.

This clone was detected only once. J is TRBJ2-7 and V is TRBV11-2; 7 bases agree with TRBD2. J was trimmed by 6 bases and V by 2 bases; bases with no gene match: 7. Germline V gives CDR1 SGHAT, CDR2 FQNNGV. CDR3 length: 14 residues. This chain's CDR3 is CASSLNSGPLEQYF. The CDR3 region has the DNA TGTGCCAGCAGCTTAAATAGCGGGCCCCTCGAGCAGTACTTC. Combining the CDR3 with reference TRBV11-2 and TRBJ2-7 gives the whole variable domain EAGVAQSPRYKIIEKRQSVAFWCNPISGHATLYWYQQILGQGPKLLIQFQNNGVVDDSQLPKDRFSAERLKGVDSTLKIQPAKLEDSAVYLCASSLNSGPLEQYFGPGTRLTVT.

The J gene is TRBJ2-2, the V gene TRBV4-3; D is possibly TRBD2 (6 bases). This CDR3 is 16 amino acids long. CDR1 and CDR2 (germline): LGHNA, YSLEER. Trimming removed 1 base at V and 4 bases at J, with 13 bases between. CDR3 sequence reads: CASSQALGSVTGELFF. CDR3 DNA: TGCGCCAGCAGCCAAGCTCTCGGGAGTGTCACCGGGGAGCTGTTTTTT.

This clone appeared once. The chain uses TRBV27 and TRBJ2-1; 8 nucleotides line up with TRBD1. CDR3 size: 15 residues. The germline CDR1 and CDR2 sequences are MNHEY and SMNVEV (reference sequence). With V trimmed by 4 bases and J by 5 bases, 7 bases remained unmatched. The chain's CDR3 is CASSYLRGRNNEQFF. DNA of the CDR3: TGTGCCAGCAGTTACCTCAGGGGGCGGAACAATGAGCAGTTCTTC.

The chain employs TRBV11-3 and TRBJ2-1, with 10 bases identical to TRBD2. This CDR3 contains 15 residues. Germline-derived CDR1 and CDR2 are SGHNT and YENEEA. The ends lost 4 bases at V and 4 bases at J; junction bases unmatched: 4. The CDR3 nucleotides are TGTGCCAGCAGCTCCGGGACTAGCGAGTACAATGAGCAGTTCTTC. It translates to CASSSGTSEYNEQFF.

The chain links TRBV27 to TRBJ2-7; perhaps TRBD2 as D (5 bases). Germline values: CDR1 MNHEY, CDR2 SMNVEV (reference sequence). V lost 5 bases and J lost 2, with 16 bases in between. CDR3 length equals 15 residues. The CDR3 DNA sequence: TGTGCCAGCAGTCATGATACAGCGGCCGCCTACGAGCAGTACTTC. Residues: CASSHDTAAAYEQYF.